Below, 6 T cell receptor beta chains from the same sample are listed, as sequenced in a study of blood T cell repertoires in COVID-19. Sequencing was performed with immunoSEQ multiplex PCR; in TCRdb, only in-frame clones are kept and a portion is missing. The sample shows approximately 50,000 clones, roughly 85% of them seen only once. The material sequenced was peripheral blood. These receptors came from a man between 65 and 85 years old with acute or convalescent COVID-19.

The chain links TRBV29-1 to TRBJ2-3, with a tentative D call TRBD1 (5 bases). Germline CDR1 and CDR2: SQVTM and ANQGSEA. The CDR3 has 14 residues. Between the trimmed V and J ends, which lost 1 base and 2 bases, there was a span of 10 bases. Here the CDR3 DNA reads TGCAGCGTTGAAGGGGCAGGGAACACAGATACGCAGTATTTT. This gives the protein CSVEGAGNTDTQYF.

Regarding this clone: A much bigger clone sits one base away, suggesting this may be a read error. The chain joins TRBV7-6 to TRBJ2-3; 7 bases are shared with TRBD2. Germline values: CDR1 SGHVS, CDR2 FNYEAQ. The CDR3 length is 15 residues. CDR3 amino acids: CTSSLYVGGRATQYF. DNA of the CDR3: TGTACCAGCAGCTTATACGTGGGAGGGCGGGCTACGCAGTATTTT.

The gene calls are TRBV28 and TRBJ2-3; 8 positions match TRBD1. From germline, CDR1 is MDHEN and CDR2 SYDVKM. The CDR3 totals 14 residues. Trimming took 4 bases from V and 5 from J; bases not matched to a gene: 5. The CDR3 reads CASSSGQGIDTQYF. The CDR3 coding sequence is TGTGCCAGCAGTTCCGGACAGGGTATAGATACGCAGTATTTT.

The genes are TRBV18 and TRBJ1-3, with 10 bases fitting TRBD1. The germline V gene has CDR1 KGHSH and CDR2 LQKENI. The CDR3 spans 16 residues. V gave up 5 bases and J gave up 4 bases; unmatched junction bases: 8. CDR3 residues: CASSARQGADGNTIYF. The CDR3 DNA sequence: TGTGCCAGCTCAGCCCGACAGGGGGCAGACGGAAACACCATATATTTT.

In its sample, this clone was seen a few times. This chain connects TRBV29-1 to TRBJ2-3, with D perhaps TRBD2 (5 bases). The germline CDR1 and CDR2 sequences are SQVTM and ANQGSEA. CDR3 size: 15 residues. Trimming removed 0 bases at V and 1 base at J, with 11 bases between. In nucleotides, the CDR3 is TGCAGCGTTGAAGATGCCCGGACTGGCACAGATACGCAGTATTTT. As protein: CSVEDARTGTDTQYF.

The gene calls are TRBV7-9 and TRBJ1-2; no definite D call. Germline CDR1 is SEHNR and CDR2 is FQNEAQ (reference sequence). This CDR3 has 12 amino acids. The V end lost 1 base, the J end lost 8 bases, and 8 bases lay between the germline ends. The CDR3 protein is CASSLDGRGYTF. In DNA, the CDR3 is TGTGCCAGCAGCTTAGATGGGCGCGGCTACACCTTC.